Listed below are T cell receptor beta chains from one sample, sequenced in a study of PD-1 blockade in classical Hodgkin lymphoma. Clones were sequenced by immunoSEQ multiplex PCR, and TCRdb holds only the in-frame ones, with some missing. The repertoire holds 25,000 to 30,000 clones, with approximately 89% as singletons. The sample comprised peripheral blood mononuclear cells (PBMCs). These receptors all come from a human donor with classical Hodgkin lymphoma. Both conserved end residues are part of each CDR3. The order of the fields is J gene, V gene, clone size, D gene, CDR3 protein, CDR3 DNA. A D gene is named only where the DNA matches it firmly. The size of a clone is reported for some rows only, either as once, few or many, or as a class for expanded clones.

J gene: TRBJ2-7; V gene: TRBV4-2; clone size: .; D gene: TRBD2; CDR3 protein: CASSPAAGEGIEQYF; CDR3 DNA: TGTGCCAGCAGCCCAGCGGCGGGAGAAGGCATCGAGCAGTACTTC
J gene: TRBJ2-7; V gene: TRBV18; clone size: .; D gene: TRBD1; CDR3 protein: CASSPLGQGAYEQYF; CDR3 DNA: TGTGCCAGCTCACCACTCGGACAGGGGGCCTACGAGCAGTACTTC
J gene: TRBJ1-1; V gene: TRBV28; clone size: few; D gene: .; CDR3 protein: CASGRGGARAEAFF; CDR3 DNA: TGTGCCAGCGGACGCGGGGGCGCTAGGGCTGAAGCTTTCTTT
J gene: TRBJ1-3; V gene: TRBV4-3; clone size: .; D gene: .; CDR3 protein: CASSQDNSGNTIYF; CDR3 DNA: TGCGCCAGCAGCCAAGATAACTCTGGAAACACCATATATTTT
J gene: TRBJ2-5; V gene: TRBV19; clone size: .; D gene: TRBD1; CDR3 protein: CASSTGGRGQGQETQYF; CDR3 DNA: TGTGCCAGTAGTACGGGCGGTAGGGGACAGGGACAAGAGACCCAGTACTTC
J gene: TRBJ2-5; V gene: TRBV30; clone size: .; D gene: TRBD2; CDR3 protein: CAWSGAGGETQYF; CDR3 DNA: TGTGCCTGGAGTGGGGCGGGAGGCGAGACCCAGTACTTC
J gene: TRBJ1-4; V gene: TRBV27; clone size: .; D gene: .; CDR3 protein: CASSPYGEEGEKLFF; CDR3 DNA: TGTGCCAGCAGTCCTTATGGGGAAGAGGGTGAAAAACTGTTTTTT
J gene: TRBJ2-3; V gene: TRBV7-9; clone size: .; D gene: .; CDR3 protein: CASSLGITPSLDTQYF; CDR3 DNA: TGTGCCAGCAGCTTGGGGATCACTCCTAGTCTAGATACGCAGTATTTT
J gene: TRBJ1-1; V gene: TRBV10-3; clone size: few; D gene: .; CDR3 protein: CAIKLGPNTEAFF; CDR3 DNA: TGTGCCATCAAATTAGGGCCGAACACTGAAGCTTTCTTT
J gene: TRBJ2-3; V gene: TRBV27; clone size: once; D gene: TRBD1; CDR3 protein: CASSLTGQGASDTQYF; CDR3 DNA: TGTGCCAGCAGTTTGACGGGACAGGGGGCCTCGGATACGCAGTATTTT
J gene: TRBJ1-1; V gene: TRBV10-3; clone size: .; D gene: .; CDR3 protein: CAINGGRLNTEAFF; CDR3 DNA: TGTGCCATCAACGGGGGCAGACTGAACACTGAAGCTTTCTTT
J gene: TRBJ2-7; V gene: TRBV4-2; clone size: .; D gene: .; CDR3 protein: CASSQDARGWDGSYEQYF; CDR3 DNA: TGTGCCAGCAGCCAAGATGCGAGGGGATGGGACGGCTCCTACGAGCAGTACTTC
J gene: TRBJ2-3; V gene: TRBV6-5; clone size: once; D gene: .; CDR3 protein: CASSGRGTDTQYF; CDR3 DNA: TGTGCCAGCAGCGGGAGAGGCACAGATACGCAGTATTTT
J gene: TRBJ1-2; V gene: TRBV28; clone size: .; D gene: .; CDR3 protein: CASSPGNYGYTF; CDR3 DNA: TGTGCCAGCAGTCCAGGCAACTATGGCTACACCTTC
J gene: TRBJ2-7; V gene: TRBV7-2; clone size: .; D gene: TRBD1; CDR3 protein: CASTLQGDSLEQYF; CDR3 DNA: TGTGCCAGCACCTTACAGGGGGATTCGCTCGAGCAGTACTTC
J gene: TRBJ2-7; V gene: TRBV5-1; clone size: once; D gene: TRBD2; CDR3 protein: CASSAGTSGSYEQYF; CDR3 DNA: TGCGCCAGCAGCGCCGGGACTAGCGGGAGCTACGAGCAGTACTTC
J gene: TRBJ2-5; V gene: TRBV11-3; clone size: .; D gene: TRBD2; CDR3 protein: CASSPGGGQETQYF; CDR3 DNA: TGTGCCAGCAGCCCCGGGGGGGGGCAAGAGACCCAGTACTTC
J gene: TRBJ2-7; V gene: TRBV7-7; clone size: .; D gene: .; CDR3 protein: CASRYVAEVGDEQYF; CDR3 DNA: TGTGCCAGCAGGTACGTGGCGGAAGTAGGCGACGAGCAGTACTTC
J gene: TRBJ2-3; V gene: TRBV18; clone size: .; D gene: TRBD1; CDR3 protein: CASSPLRDRAGTDTQYF; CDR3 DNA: TGTGCCAGCTCACCCCTCCGGGACAGGGCGGGCACAGATACGCAGTATTTT
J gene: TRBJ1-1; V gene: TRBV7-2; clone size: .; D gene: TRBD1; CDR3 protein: CASSLTGLKNTEAFF; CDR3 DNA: TGTGCCAGCAGCTTGACAGGGCTTAAGAACACTGAAGCTTTCTTT
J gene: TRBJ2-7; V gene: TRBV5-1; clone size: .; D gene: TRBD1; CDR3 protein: CASSSQGQAAYEQYF; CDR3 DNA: TGCGCCAGCAGCTCGCAGGGACAGGCGGCCTACGAGCAGTACTTC
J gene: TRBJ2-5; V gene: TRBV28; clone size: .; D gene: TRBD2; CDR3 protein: CASSFAGTSGGETQYF; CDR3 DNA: TGTGCCAGCAGTTTCGCCGGGACTAGCGGGGGGGAGACCCAGTACTTC
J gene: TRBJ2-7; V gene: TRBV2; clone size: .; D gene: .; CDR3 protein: CASREVPRGEQYF; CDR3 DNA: TGTGCCAGCAGGGAAGTTCCGCGTGGCGAGCAGTACTTC
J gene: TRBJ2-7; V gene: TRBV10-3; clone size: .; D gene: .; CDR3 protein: CAISEGLGSPREQYF; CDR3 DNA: TGTGCCATCAGTGAGGGGCTGGGAAGCCCGCGGGAGCAGTACTTC
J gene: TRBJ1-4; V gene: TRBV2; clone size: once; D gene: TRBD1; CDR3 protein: CASSQFTGEAEKLFF; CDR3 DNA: TGTGCCAGCAGTCAATTCACAGGGGAAGCTGAAAAACTGTTTTTT
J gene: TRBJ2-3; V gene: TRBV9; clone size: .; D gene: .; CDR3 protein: CASSVSADTQYF; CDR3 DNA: TGTGCCAGCAGCGTTTCCGCAGATACGCAGTATTTT
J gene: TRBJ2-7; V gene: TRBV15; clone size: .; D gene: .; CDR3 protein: CATSRDLTSYEQYF; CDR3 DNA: TGTGCCACCAGCAGAGATTTGACTAGCTACGAGCAGTACTTC
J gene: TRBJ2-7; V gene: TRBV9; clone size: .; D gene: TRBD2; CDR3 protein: CASSVLAGASEQYF; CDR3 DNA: TGTGCCAGCAGCGTACTAGCGGGGGCTAGTGAGCAGTACTTC
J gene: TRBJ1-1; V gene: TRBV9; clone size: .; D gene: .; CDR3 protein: CASSGSTGTHEAFF; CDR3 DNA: TGTGCCAGCAGCGGTTCTACCGGGACCCATGAAGCTTTCTTT
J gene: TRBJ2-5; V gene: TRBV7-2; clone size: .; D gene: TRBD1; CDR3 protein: CASSRDRGETQYF; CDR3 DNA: TGTGCCAGCAGCCGGGACAGGGGTGAGACCCAGTACTTC
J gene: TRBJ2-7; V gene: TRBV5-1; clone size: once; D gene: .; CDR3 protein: CATKLASDNAYEQYF; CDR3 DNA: TGCGCCACCAAATTAGCCTCGGACAATGCCTACGAGCAGTACTTC
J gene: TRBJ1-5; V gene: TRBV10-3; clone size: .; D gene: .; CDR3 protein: CAISESVRGESNQPQHF; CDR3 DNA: TGTGCCATCAGTGAGTCGGTGAGGGGGGAGAGCAATCAGCCCCAGCATTTT
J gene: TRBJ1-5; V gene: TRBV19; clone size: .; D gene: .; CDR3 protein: CASSPSGGGNQPQHF; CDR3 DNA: TGTGCCAGTAGTCCCTCGGGTGGGGGAAACCAGCCCCAGCATTTT
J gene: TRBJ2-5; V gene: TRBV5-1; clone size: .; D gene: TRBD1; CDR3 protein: CASSLAGQGAWGQETQYF; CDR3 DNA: TGCGCCAGCAGCTTGGCGGGACAGGGGGCCTGGGGCCAAGAGACCCAGTACTTC
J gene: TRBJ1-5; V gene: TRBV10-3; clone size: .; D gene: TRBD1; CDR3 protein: CAISETGGLQPQHF; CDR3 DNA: TGTGCCATCAGTGAAACAGGGGGCCTTCAGCCCCAGCATTTT
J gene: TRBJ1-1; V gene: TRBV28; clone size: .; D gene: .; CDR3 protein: CASSRGGGQGFGAFF; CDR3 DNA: TGTGCCAGCAGTCGTGGAGGGGGGCAGGGATTCGGAGCTTTCTTT
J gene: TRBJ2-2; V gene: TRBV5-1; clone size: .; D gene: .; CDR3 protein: CASREGGQITGELFF; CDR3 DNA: TGCGCCAGCAGGGAAGGGGGACAAATTACCGGGGAGCTGTTTTTT
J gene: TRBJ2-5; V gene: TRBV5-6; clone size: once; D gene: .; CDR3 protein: CASSLLSRGLETQYF; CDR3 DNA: TGTGCCAGCAGCCTTCTTTCCCGTGGTCTGGAGACCCAGTACTTC
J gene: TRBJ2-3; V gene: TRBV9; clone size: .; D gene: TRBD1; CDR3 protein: CASSGPRGQGTDTQYF; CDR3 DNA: TGTGCCAGCAGCGGCCCCCGGGGACAGGGGACAGATACGCAGTATTTT
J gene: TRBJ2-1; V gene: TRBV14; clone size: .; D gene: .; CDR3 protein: CASSQDPPSYNEQFF; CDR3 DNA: TGTGCCAGCAGCCAAGACCCCCCCAGCTACAATGAGCAGTTCTTC
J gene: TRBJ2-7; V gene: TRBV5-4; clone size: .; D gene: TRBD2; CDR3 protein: CASSLAVGSGRTYEQYF; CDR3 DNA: TGTGCCAGCAGCTTGGCCGTCGGTAGCGGGAGAACCTACGAGCAGTACTTC
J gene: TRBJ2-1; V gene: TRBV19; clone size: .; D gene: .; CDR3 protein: CASSILDRLHEQFF; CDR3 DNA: TGTGCCAGTAGTATCCTCGACAGACTACATGAGCAGTTCTTC
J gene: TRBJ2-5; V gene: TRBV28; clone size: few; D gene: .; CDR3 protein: CASSQGSIQETQYF; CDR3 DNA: TGTGCCAGCAGCCAGGGATCCATTCAAGAGACCCAGTACTTC
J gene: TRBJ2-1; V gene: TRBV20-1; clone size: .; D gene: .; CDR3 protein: CSALEGREQFF; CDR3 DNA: TGCAGTGCCCTCGAGGGGCGGGAGCAGTTCTTC
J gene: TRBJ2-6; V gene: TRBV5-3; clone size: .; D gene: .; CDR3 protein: CARQIGEQSRANVLTF; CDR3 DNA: TGTGCCAGACAAATTGGTGAACAAAGTCGGGCCAACGTCCTGACTTTC
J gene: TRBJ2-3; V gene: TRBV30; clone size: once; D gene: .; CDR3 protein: CAWSVQGQGDTQYF; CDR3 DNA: TGTGCCTGGAGTGTGCAAGGGCAGGGAGATACGCAGTATTTT
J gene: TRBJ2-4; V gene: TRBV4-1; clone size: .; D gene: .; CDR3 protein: CASSHLIALAKNIQYF; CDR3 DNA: TGCGCCAGCAGCCACCTGATCGCGCTAGCCAAAAACATTCAGTACTTC
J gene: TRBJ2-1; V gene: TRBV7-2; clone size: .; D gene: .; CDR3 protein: CASSPIYNEQFF; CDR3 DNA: TGTGCCAGCAGCCCGATTTACAATGAGCAGTTCTTC
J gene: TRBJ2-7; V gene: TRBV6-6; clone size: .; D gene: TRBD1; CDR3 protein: CASSSPGQGAYEQYF; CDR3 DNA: TGTGCCAGCAGTTCTCCGGGACAGGGGGCATACGAGCAGTACTTC
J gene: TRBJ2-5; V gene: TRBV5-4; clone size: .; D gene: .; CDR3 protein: CASSLSASQETQYF; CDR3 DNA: TGTGCCAGCAGCTTGTCGGCAAGTCAAGAGACCCAGTACTTC
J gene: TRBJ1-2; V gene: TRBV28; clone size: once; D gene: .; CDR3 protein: CASSIGNGYTF; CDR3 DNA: TGTGCCAGCTCAATTGGGAATGGCTACACCTTC
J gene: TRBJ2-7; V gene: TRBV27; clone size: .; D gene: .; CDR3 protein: CASSLMAGFSYEQYF; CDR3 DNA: TGTGCCAGCAGTCTTATGGCGGGGTTTTCTTACGAGCAGTACTTC
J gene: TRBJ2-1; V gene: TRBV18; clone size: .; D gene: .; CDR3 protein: CASSVDRSSYNEQFF; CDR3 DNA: TGTGCCAGCTCAGTCGACAGGAGCTCCTACAATGAGCAGTTCTTC
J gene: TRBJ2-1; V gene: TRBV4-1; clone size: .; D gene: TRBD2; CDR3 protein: CASSQTTSGRANEQFF; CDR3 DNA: TGCGCCAGCAGCCAAACCACTAGCGGGAGGGCCAATGAGCAGTTCTTC
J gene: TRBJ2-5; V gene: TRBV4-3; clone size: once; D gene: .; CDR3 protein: CASSHAARGPFLETQYF; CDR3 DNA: TGCGCCAGCAGCCATGCGGCCCGGGGACCATTTCTAGAGACCCAGTACTTC
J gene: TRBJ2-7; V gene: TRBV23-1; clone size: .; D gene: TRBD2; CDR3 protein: CASSHRGLAVF; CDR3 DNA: TGCGCCAGCAGTCACCGGGGACTAGCGGTCTTC